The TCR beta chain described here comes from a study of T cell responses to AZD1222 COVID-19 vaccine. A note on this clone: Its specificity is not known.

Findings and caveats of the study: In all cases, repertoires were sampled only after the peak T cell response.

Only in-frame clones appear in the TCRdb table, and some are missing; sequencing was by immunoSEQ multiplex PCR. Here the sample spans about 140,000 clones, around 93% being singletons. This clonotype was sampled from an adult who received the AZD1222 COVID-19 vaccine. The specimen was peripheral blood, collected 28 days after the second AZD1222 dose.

The CDR3 DNA reads TGTGCCAGCAGCGTATTCGGGACGGAGCATGGAAACACCATATATTTT. Residues: CASSVFGTEHGNTIYF. V is TRBV7-9 and J is TRBJ1-3; D is possibly TRBD1 (5 bases). CDR3 length: 16 amino acids. CDR1 is SEHNR, CDR2 FQNEAQ, per germline (reference sequence). Trimming shortened V by 5 bases and J by 3 bases, and 17 bases separated the two germline ends.